This T cell receptor (beta chain) was observed in a study of OX40 agonist ivuxolimab in advanced cancers. Data came from immunoSEQ multiplex PCR; TCRdb stores just in-frame clones and leaves some out. The table lists 70,000 to 95,000 clones, around 84% of them singletons, with 1.1% in the top ten. The specimen was CD4+ or CD8+ T cells sorted from blood, collected in a trial of the OX40 agonist ivuxolimab. The TCR sequence derives from an adult with an advanced solid tumor such as melanoma, head and neck, liver or kidney cancer.

CDR3 coding DNA: TGTGCCAGCAGCTTAGGGAAGATAACCAGGGGTCTTGTTTTTTACGAGCAGTACTTC. Encoded protein: CASSLGKITRGLVFYEQYF. The chain joins TRBV7-2 to TRBJ2-7, with D maybe TRBD1 (6 bases). Germline lookup yields CDR1 SGHTA and CDR2 FQGNSA. Trimming took off 1 base at V and 4 bases at J, with 26 bases between the two ends. This CDR3 contains 19 residues.